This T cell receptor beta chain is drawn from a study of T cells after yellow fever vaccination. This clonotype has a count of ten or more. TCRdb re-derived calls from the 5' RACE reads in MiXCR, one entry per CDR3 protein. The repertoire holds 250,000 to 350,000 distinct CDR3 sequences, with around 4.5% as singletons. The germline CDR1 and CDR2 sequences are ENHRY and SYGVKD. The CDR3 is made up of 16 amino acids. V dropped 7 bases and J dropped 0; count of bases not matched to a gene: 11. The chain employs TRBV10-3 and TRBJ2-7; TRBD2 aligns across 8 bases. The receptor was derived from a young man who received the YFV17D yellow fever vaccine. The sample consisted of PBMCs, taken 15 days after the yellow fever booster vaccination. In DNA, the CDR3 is TGTGCCATCACCGAGGCGGGGGGCGCTAGCTCCTACGAGCAGTACGTC. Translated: CAITEAGGASSYEQYV.